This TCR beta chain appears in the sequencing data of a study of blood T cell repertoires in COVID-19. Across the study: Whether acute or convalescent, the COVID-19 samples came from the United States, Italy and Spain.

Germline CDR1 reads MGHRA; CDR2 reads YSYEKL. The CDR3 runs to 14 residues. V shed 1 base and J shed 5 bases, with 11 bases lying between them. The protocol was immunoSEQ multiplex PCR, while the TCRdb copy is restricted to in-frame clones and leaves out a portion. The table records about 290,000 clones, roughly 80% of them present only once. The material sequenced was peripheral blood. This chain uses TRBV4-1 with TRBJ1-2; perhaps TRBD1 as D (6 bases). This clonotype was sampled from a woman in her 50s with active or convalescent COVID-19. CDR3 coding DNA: TGCGCCAGCAGCCAAGGAGGGGGAAAATATGGCTACACCTTC. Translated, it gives CASSQGGGKYGYTF.